Given below is one T cell receptor beta chain in context. Its antigen is still unknown. The sample is drawn from a study of PD-1 blockade in classical Hodgkin lymphoma. Study outcomes and limitations: Diminished baseline TCR diversity has been reported in newly diagnosed patients relative to healthy donors. It was among complete responders that baseline diversity resembled that of newly diagnosed patients.

All the patients suffered relapse after autologous stem cell transplantation, and brentuximab vedotin exposure differed. Patients' outcomes at their best amounted to complete response, partial response or progressive disease. Profiling relied on immunoSEQ multiplex PCR, and the TCRdb table lists in-frame clones only, not all of them. This sample carries about 45,000 clones, over 65% of them seen once, and the ten largest clones take roughly 2.8%. The source is a human donor with classical Hodgkin lymphoma. This specimen was peripheral blood mononuclear cells (PBMCs), taken before the second cycle of nivolumab.

For the CDR3, the DNA is TGTGCCAGCAGCTTATACTGGCGGGAGGGCGATGAGCAGTTCTTC. Encoded protein: CASSLYWREGDEQFF. V gene TRBV7-2 combines with J gene TRBJ2-1; 9 bases fit TRBD2. CDR3 length equals 15 residues. With 2 bases clipped from V and 8 bases from J, the junction kept 7 bases outside the gene matches. CDR1 and CDR2 from the germline V gene are SGHTA and FQGNSA. Full variable domain (missing parts from reference TRBV7-2 and TRBJ2-1): GAGVSQSPSNKVTEKGKDVELRCDPISGHTALYWYRQSLGQGLEFLIYFQGNSAPDKSGLPSDRFSAERTGGSVSTLTIQRTQQEDSAVYLCASSLYWREGDEQFFGPGTRLTVL.